The entry below describes one T cell receptor (beta chain). What it binds is unknown. The source of the sample is a study of response to subunit inactivated influenza vaccine. Findings and limits, study-wide: Authors suggested few new T cells are recruited by each seasonal influenza vaccination.

The CDR3 spans 14 residues. Trimming stripped 5 bases from V and 3 bases from J, with 13 bases between. Germline V gives CDR1 SEHNR, CDR2 FQNEAQ (reference sequence). A single record per CDR3 protein comes from TCRdb applying MiXCR to the RT-PCR reads. The table shows roughly 500,000 distinct CDR3 sequences, with 15% to 20% occurring only once. Sequenced here: CD4+ T cells sorted from PBMCs, sampled 23 months after vaccination. The J gene is TRBJ2-5, the V gene TRBV7-9, with a possible D match to TRBD2 (6 bases). The source is a man aged 50-75 years who received an inactivated influenza vaccine. The CDR3 nucleotides are TGTGCCAGCAGCATACACCGGGGGAAAGAGACCCAGTACTTC. Its translation: CASSIHRGKETQYF.